These 10 T cell receptor beta chains originate from one sample sequenced in a study of CD8 T cells in ankylosing spondylitis. General study points: Typical of ankylosing spondylitis blood, it appeared, was a TCR beta motif of several highly homologous variants.

TCRdb independently ran MiXCR on the 5' RACE reads; one entry per CDR3 protein. The data hold fewer than 550,000 distinct CDR3 sequences, with roughly 5.3% observed a single time. These TCRs are of unknown antigen specificity. The sequencing sample was made of blood, either unsorted or a sorted T cell fraction (not recorded which). These receptors all come from a male donor with ankylosing spondylitis.

This clonotype was observed a few times. This chain joins TRBV19 and TRBJ2-2; 10 bases are a match to TRBD2. Trimming removed 7 bases from V and 4 bases from J; junction bases left unmatched: 9. The CDR3 totals 16 residues. Germline CDR1 and CDR2: LNHDA and SQIVND (reference sequence). CDR3 region: CASKRASGSATGELFF. The CDR3 bases are TGTGCCAGTAAGAGGGCTAGCGGGAGTGCCACCGGGGAGCTGTTTTTT.

Ten or more counts support this clonotype. The chain joins TRBV9 to TRBJ1-2, with D unclear. V gave up 3 bases and J gave up 2 bases, with 14 bases separating them. The CDR3 consists of 15 residues. Per the germline V gene, CDR1 is SGDLS and CDR2 is YYNGEE. DNA for the CDR3: TGTGCCAGCAGCGCCGAGACGGGGAGAAACTATGGCTACACCTTC. Amino acid sequence: CASSAETGRNYGYTF.

In this sample, this clonotype turned up many times. DNA of the CDR3: TGTGCCAGCAGATCGGACAGGTTTAAGGTCGGTCATACGCAGTATTTT. This translates into CASRSDRFKVGHTQYF. The V and J genes are TRBV6-2 or TRBV6-3 and TRBJ2-3, with 7 bases aligning to TRBD1. The germline gives CDR1 MNHEY, CDR2 SVGEGT. The CDR3 has 16 amino acids. Trimming at V came to 6 bases and at J to 7 bases, leaving 16 bases not matched to a gene.

This clonotype came up many times. V and J are TRBV7-8 and TRBJ1-1, with a tentative D call TRBD1 (6 bases). V lost 5 bases to trimming and J lost 10 bases, with 14 bases between them. Per germline, CDR1 SGHVS and CDR2 FQNEAQ. This CDR3 region has 12 residues. The CDR3 loop reads CASSIPRGAAFF. The CDR3 nucleotides are TGTGCCAGCAGCATCCCTCGGGGGGCAGCTTTCTTT.

This clonotype was recorded at least ten times. V and J are TRBV6-1 and TRBJ1-1, with D unclear. CDR3 length: 11 residues. From germline, CDR1 is MNHNS and CDR2 SASEGT. V lost 3 bases, J lost 8 bases, and 7 bases lay in between. The CDR3 DNA sequence: TGTGCCAGCAGTGATTTTGCCGAAGCTTTCTTT. This codes for CASSDFAEAFF.

This clonotype has a count of ten or more. The chain employs TRBV5-1 and TRBJ2-7; a possible D gene is TRBD1 (6 bases). CDR1 is SGHRS, CDR2 YFSETQ, per germline. Trimming took off 3 bases at V and 5 bases at J, with 12 bases between the two ends. The CDR3 is 13 amino acids. The CDR3 sequence: CASSSQGLDEQYF. The CDR3 coding sequence is TGCGCCAGCAGCTCACAGGGCCTCGACGAGCAGTACTTC.

CDR3 in DNA: TGTGCCAGCGGGGCAGGGGCGATCTATGGCTACACCTTC. This translates into CASGAGAIYGYTF. This chain links TRBV2 with TRBJ1-2, with D possibly TRBD1 on 6 matching bases. Germline V gives CDR1 SNHLY, CDR2 FYNNEI. V lost 8 bases and J 4 bases, leaving 14 bases between the germline ends. This CDR3 region has 13 residues. Variable domain in full (rest from reference TRBV2 and TRBJ1-2): EPEVTQTPSHQVTQMGQEVILRCVPISNHLYFYWYRQILGQKVEFLVSFYNNEISEKSEIFDDQFSVERPDGSNFTLKIRSTKLEDSAMYFCASGAGAIYGYTFGSGTRLTVV.

This clonotype was seen ten or more times. This sequence joins TRBV7-2 and TRBJ1-5; possible D gene TRBD1, 6 bases. The V gene lost 5 bases and the J gene lost 6 bases, with 11 bases spanning the gap. Germline loops: CDR1 SGHTA, CDR2 FQGNSA. The CDR3 extends over 13 amino acids. CDR3 amino acids: CASSPQGGQPQHF. The CDR3 DNA reads as TGTGCCAGCAGCCCACAGGGTGGTCAGCCCCAGCATTTT.

This chain uses TRBV4-2 with TRBJ2-3; a weak D match, TRBD2 (6 bases). This CDR3 region has 14 residues. With 1 base removed from V and 6 bases from J, the gap between germline ends came to 11 bases. Per the germline V gene, CDR1 is LGHNA and CDR2 is YNFKEQ. The DNA for the CDR3 is TGTGCCAGCAGCCAAGGCTTTGGGGGGGATACGCAGTATTTT. It is translated as CASSQGFGGDTQYF.

This clonotype was seen only a few times. CDR3 DNA: TGCGCCAGCAGCCAAGTGGGACTAGACCCCACAGATACGCAGTATTTT. Translating gives CASSQVGLDPTDTQYF. V and J are TRBV4-3 and TRBJ2-3; TRBD2 aligns across 8 bases. There are 16 residues in the CDR3. Germline CDR1 and CDR2: LGHNA and YSLEER. J lost 2 bases, V lost 1 base, and 5 bases had no gene match.